Each of the 21 T cell receptor beta chains below was sequenced from the same sample in a study of CD8 T cells in Susac syndrome. An input of roughly 0.5 to 1 ug of RNA was subjected to reverse transcription using random hexamers. TCRdb passed the immunoSEQ multiplex PCR reads through MiXCR, listing each CDR3 protein once. The sample shows 130,000 or so distinct CDR3 sequences, 96% of them seen only once. Material for sequencing was CD4+ T cells from PBMCs. The receptors here all came from a human donor with Susac syndrome.

The sample holds one count of this clonotype. This chain uses TRBV4-1 with TRBJ2-7; no definite D call. The CDR3 is made up of 13 amino acids. The germline V and J ends were trimmed by 0 bases and 3 bases, with 6 bases remaining between them. Looked up from germline, CDR1 is MGHRA and CDR2 is YSYEKL. This chain's CDR3 is CASSQEPYYEQYF. The CDR3, as DNA: TGCGCCAGCAGCCAAGAACCTTACTACGAGCAGTACTTC.

The chain employs TRBV28 and TRBJ2-7; D remains unclear. The V gene lost 5 bases and the J gene lost 12 bases, with 20 bases spanning the gap. This CDR3 comprises 13 residues. Looked up from germline, CDR1 is MDHEN and CDR2 is SYDVKM. CDR3 sequence: CASSRLSLTPRYF. For the CDR3, the DNA is TGTGCCAGCAGTCGCCTATCTCTCACCCCCCGGTACTTC. Full variable domain (missing parts from reference TRBV28 and TRBJ2-7): DVKVTQSSRYLVKRTGEKVFLECVQDMDHENMFWYRQDPGLGLRLIYFSYDVKMKEKGDIPEGYSVSREKKERFSLILESASTNQTSMYLCASSRLSLTPRYFGPGTRLTVT.

This chain connects TRBV14 to TRBJ1-2; D uncertain. CDR1 SGHDN and CDR2 FVKESK come from the germline V gene. Trimming took 0 bases from V and 4 from J, leaving 6 bases between them. CDR3 length: 13 amino acids. The CDR3 nucleotides read TGTGCCAGCAGCCAAGATCGCGTCTATGGCTACACCTTC. Its protein is CASSQDRVYGYTF.

The rearrangement links TRBV20-1 to TRBJ2-3, with a possible D match to TRBD2 (6 bases). CDR1 is DFQATT, CDR2 SNEGSKA, per germline (reference sequence). Trimming took 0 bases from V and 5 from J, leaving 15 bases between them. The CDR3 runs 15 residues. The CDR3 nucleotides are TGCAGTGCTAGAGATACGGGAGTTGGTGTAGATACGCAGTATTTT. This translates into CSARDTGVGVDTQYF.

The rearrangement links TRBV20-1 to TRBJ2-7; the D gene is possibly TRBD2 (5 bases). The CDR3 sequence is 14 residues long. Germline CDR1 DFQATT, CDR2 SNEGSKA (reference sequence). V dropped 3 bases and J dropped 6 bases, with 18 bases sitting between them. The CDR3 spells CSASVGTTGGEQYF. CDR3 nucleotide sequence: TGCAGTGCTAGCGTCGGCACAACCGGAGGCGAGCAGTACTTC.

The rearrangement joins TRBV19 to TRBJ2-7; D may correspond to TRBD1 or TRBD2 (6 bases each). V was cut by 3 bases and J by 5 bases, with 11 bases left in between. The CDR3 contains 13 residues. Germline CDR1 LNHDA, CDR2 SQIVND (reference sequence). CDR3 DNA sequence: TGTGCCAGTAGTATCGGGGGCCTCAACGAGCAGTACTTC. Translated: CASSIGGLNEQYF.

The genes are TRBV7-2 and TRBJ2-7; 11 nucleotides agree with TRBD2. Trimming at V came to 1 base and at J to 6 bases, leaving 5 bases not matched to a gene. This CDR3 spans 15 amino acids. Germline assignment: CDR1 SGHTA and CDR2 FQGNSA. The chain's CDR3 is CASSLVTSGRGEQYF. The CDR3 nucleotides are TGTGCCAGCAGCTTAGTCACTAGCGGGAGAGGCGAGCAGTACTTC.

Details on this clonotype: One end of the junction is discordant with germline, which a read error may explain. V gene TRBV5-1 combines with J gene TRBJ1-3; D is possibly TRBD1 (6 bases). The germline V gene encodes CDR1 SGHRS and CDR2 YFSETQ. The CDR3 is made up of 10 amino acids. CDR3 protein: CASSPEGTTF. The CDR3 DNA reads TGCGCCAGCAGCCCGGAGGGGACAACTTTT.

This sequence joins TRBV28 and TRBJ2-5; weak D call: TRBD2 (5 bases). This CDR3 has 12 amino acids. The germline V gene has CDR1 MDHEN and CDR2 SYDVKM. The ends were cut back, 7 bases at V and 5 bases at J, with 11 bases in the middle. The CDR3 spells CASKAGVETQYF. The CDR3 DNA reads TGTGCCAGCAAGGCGGGCGTGGAGACCCAGTACTTC.

The V and J genes are TRBV11-2 and TRBJ2-4; D is possibly TRBD2 (6 bases). The germline V and J ends were trimmed by 2 bases and 0 bases, with 14 bases remaining between them. This CDR3 spans 17 amino acids. Germline values: CDR1 SGHAT, CDR2 FQNNGV. The CDR3 region is CASSLPRGGIAKNIQYF. CDR3 nucleotides: TGTGCCAGCAGCTTACCCCGTGGCGGGATAGCCAAAAACATTCAGTACTTC.

CDR3 region: CASSLVIGGRGGYTF. The CDR3, as DNA: TGTGCCAGCAGTTTAGTGATCGGGGGTCGGGGTGGCTACACCTTC. This rearrangement joins TRBV27 to TRBJ1-2; TRBD1 is a possible D gene (5 bases). CDR3 length: 15 amino acids. Trimming removed 2 bases at V and 7 bases at J, with 17 bases between. The V gene's germline CDR1 is MNHEY and CDR2 SMNVEV (reference sequence).

This rearrangement joins TRBV24-1 to TRBJ2-1, with 12 bases aligning to TRBD2. Looked up from germline, CDR1 is KGHDR and CDR2 is SFDVKD. After removal of 1 base from V and 4 bases from J, the junction contained 7 bases not matched to a gene. The CDR3 has 18 residues. CDR3 residues: CATSDFPRTSGKYNEQFF. The CDR3 coding sequence is TGTGCCACCAGTGATTTCCCCCGGACTAGCGGGAAATACAATGAGCAGTTCTTC.

This chain joins TRBV7-9 and TRBJ2-1; D is uncertain. The CDR3 runs 15 residues. Looked up from germline, CDR1 is SEHNR and CDR2 is FQNEAQ (reference sequence). Trimming cost V 5 bases and J 8 bases, with 19 bases left between them. CDR3 in amino acids: CASSPSPLNVHEQFF. CDR3 nucleotides: TGTGCCAGCAGCCCCTCGCCCCTGAATGTCCATGAGCAGTTCTTC.

The gene calls are TRBV15 and TRBJ2-1; 7 bases match TRBD2. CDR3 length equals 16 residues. CDR1 and CDR2 from the germline V gene are LNHNV and YYDKDF (reference sequence). J was trimmed by 7 bases and V by 3 bases; bases with no gene match: 12. Here the CDR3 reads CATSREGGGRSNEQFF. For the CDR3, the DNA is TGTGCCACCAGCAGGGAAGGTGGCGGGAGAAGTAATGAGCAGTTCTTC.

The chain is built from TRBV28 and TRBJ1-5; D not resolved. CDR3 length: 14 amino acids. Germline V gene sequence: CDR1 MDHEN, CDR2 SYDVKM. Trimming took 6 bases from V and 6 from J, leaving 15 bases between them. CDR3 amino acids: CASSVTDGSQPQHF. For the CDR3, the DNA is TGTGCCAGCAGCGTGACCGATGGAAGTCAGCCCCAGCATTTT.

V gene TRBV20-1 combines with J gene TRBJ2-1; TRBD2 aligns across 10 bases. CDR3 length: 17 amino acids. The trim removed 3 bases at V and 4 bases at J, leaving 12 bases unmatched. CDR1 is DFQATT, CDR2 SNEGSKA, per germline (reference sequence). In nucleotides, the CDR3 is TGCAGTGCTAGTAGCTACCAACTAGCGGGACGATACAATGAGCAGTTCTTC. It yields the protein CSASSYQLAGRYNEQFF.

The chain employs TRBV25-1 and TRBJ2-1; 14 bases are a match to TRBD2. V lost 4 bases, J lost 7 bases, and 3 bases stayed unmatched. This CDR3 contains 15 residues. CDR1 is MGHDK and CDR2 is SYGVNS in the germline V gene. CDR3 DNA: TGTGCCAGCAGTGCGACTAGCGGGAGGGGTAATGAGCAGTTCTTC. It codes for CASSATSGRGNEQFF.

This sequence joins TRBV3-1 and TRBJ2-5; the match to TRBD1 covers 7 bases. The CDR3 is 16 amino acids. Per germline, CDR1 LGHDT and CDR2 YNNKEL (reference sequence). The J segment lost 1 base and the V segment lost 2 bases, leaving 7 bases of the junction unmatched. The DNA for the CDR3 is TGTGCCAGCAGCCAAAATTTGCGGACAGGCCAAGAGACCCAGTACTTC. Translation gives CASSQNLRTGQETQYF.

The genes are TRBV20-1 and TRBJ1-2, with D possibly TRBD1 on 5 matching bases. From germline, CDR1 is DFQATT and CDR2 SNEGSKA (reference sequence). The CDR3 is 13 amino acids. The V gene lost 5 bases and the J gene lost 6 bases, with 16 bases spanning the gap. CDR3 residues: CSAGAGGVNGYTF. The CDR3 bases are TGCAGTGCTGGGGCGGGGGGAGTCAATGGCTACACCTTC.

J is TRBJ2-1 and V is TRBV5-1, with D possibly TRBD1 on 5 matching bases. V lost 4 bases and J lost 5, with 13 bases in between. Germline CDR1 SGHRS, CDR2 YFSETQ. The CDR3 runs to 14 residues. The CDR3 coding sequence is TGCGCCAGCAGCATGCGCAGGGTAAACAATGAGCAGTTCTTC. Amino acid sequence: CASSMRRVNNEQFF.

The rearrangement joins TRBV27 to TRBJ1-1, with D uncertain. The CDR3 has 14 amino acids. V was pared by 5 bases and J by 1 base, with 11 bases between. CDR1 and CDR2 from the germline V gene are MNHEY and SMNVEV (reference sequence). Here the CDR3 reads CASSLRWGNTEAFF. The CDR3 coding sequence is TGTGCCAGCAGTCTAAGGTGGGGGAACACTGAAGCTTTCTTT.